Following are 20 T cell receptor beta chains from one sample sequenced in a study of CD8 T cells in ankylosing spondylitis. A single record per CDR3 protein comes from TCRdb applying MiXCR to the 5' RACE reads. There are approximately 250,000 distinct CDR3 sequences in the sample; over 9.5% occur only once, and about 3% lies in the top ten. The sample taken for sequencing was blood, either unsorted or a sorted T cell fraction (not recorded which). The receptors derive from a male donor with ankylosing spondylitis or in good health (not recorded which).

The gene calls are TRBV5-4 and TRBJ2-1; 9 bases align to TRBD2. The length of the CDR3 is 15 residues. The germline CDR1 and CDR2 sequences are SGHNT and YYREEE (reference sequence). V shed 0 bases, J shed 6 bases, and the junction held 4 bases outside the gene matches. The CDR3 DNA reads TGTGCCAGCAGCTTGGTTCTAGCGGGGCCCAATGAGCAGTTCTTC. Protein product: CASSLVLAGPNEQFF.

This clonotype occurred many times. The J gene is TRBJ1-5, the V gene TRBV30; D is ambiguous. The CDR3 is made up of 13 amino acids. The V gene lost 0 bases and the J gene lost 7 bases, with 10 bases spanning the gap. Per germline, CDR1 GTSNPN and CDR2 SVGIG (reference sequence). CDR3 bases: TGTGCCTGGAGTGTATCGGGGTCCCAGCCCCAGCATTTT. It encodes CAWSVSGSQPQHF.

This clonotype was counted ten times or more. This sequence joins TRBV20-1 and TRBJ1-1; D perhaps matches TRBD1 (5 bases). CDR3 length equals 12 residues. Trimming took 0 bases from V and 11 from J, leaving 13 bases between them. Germline V gives CDR1 DFQATT, CDR2 SNEGSKA (reference sequence). CDR3 amino acids: CSARDRRGYAFF. The CDR3 DNA sequence: TGCAGTGCTAGAGATCGCCGGGGGTATGCTTTCTTT.

This clonotype was counted at least ten times. The chain recombines TRBV6-4 with TRBJ1-1; no reliable D call. The V gene lost 4 bases and the J gene lost 4 bases, with 10 bases spanning the gap. The CDR3 has 13 residues. Germline CDR1 reads MRHNA; CDR2 reads SNTAGT. CDR3 loop: CASSATWGTEAFF. CDR3 nucleotides: TGTGCCAGCAGTGCCACCTGGGGCACTGAAGCTTTCTTT.

The J gene is TRBJ2-3, the V gene TRBV5-1; TRBD2 matches at 11 bases. The V gene end was trimmed by 4 bases and the J gene end by 5 bases; junction bases not matched to a gene: 3. The CDR3 consists of 14 residues. Germline V CDR1 and CDR2: SGHRS, YFSETQ. CDR3 bases: TGCGCCAGCAGCCTAGCGGGAGGAATAGATACGCAGTATTTT. It specifies CASSLAGGIDTQYF.

In its sample, this clonotype was seen many times. The V and J genes are TRBV9 and TRBJ1-1; TRBD1 agrees at 8 bases. V was clipped by 10 bases and J by 0 bases; unmatched bases: 8. The germline V gene has CDR1 SGDLS and CDR2 YYNGEE. CDR3 size: 14 residues. CDR3 coding DNA: TGTGCCTCCGGACAGGGACCATTGAACACTGAAGCTTTCTTT. Translating gives CASGQGPLNTEAFF.

This chain joins TRBV25-1 and TRBJ1-1; 8 bases match TRBD1. After removal of 6 bases from V and 2 bases from J, the junction contained 5 bases not matched to a gene. The germline V gene has CDR1 MGHDK and CDR2 SYGVNS. The CDR3 runs to 14 residues. The CDR3 region is CASREGQVNTEAFF. CDR3 coding DNA: TGTGCCAGCAGAGAGGGACAGGTCAACACTGAAGCTTTCTTT.

This clonotype has a count of ten or more. The rearrangement links TRBV5-1 to TRBJ2-7, with 9 bases lining up with TRBD2. This CDR3 contains 15 residues. The V gene's germline CDR1 is SGHRS and CDR2 YFSETQ. The V and J ends lost 4 bases and 4 bases, in that order; junction bases with no gene match: 9. For the CDR3, the DNA is TGCGCCAGCAGCCTGTGGACTAGCGATGATTACGAGCAGTACTTC. This encodes CASSLWTSDDYEQYF.

The CDR3 sequence is CASSSSTGMNTEAFF. CDR3 in DNA: TGTGCCAGCAGCTCGTCGACAGGAATGAACACTGAAGCTTTCTTT. The chain uses TRBV7-2 and TRBJ1-1, with D tentatively TRBD1 (6 bases). The ends were cut back, 4 bases at V and 0 bases at J, with 12 bases in the middle. Germline V gene sequence: CDR1 SGHTA, CDR2 FQGNSA. There are 15 residues in the CDR3.

This clonotype was seen a single time. Given a much more abundant clone one base away, this may be a read error. The chain employs TRBV27 and TRBJ2-1, with 10 bases lining up with TRBD2. The germline V gene has CDR1 MNHEY and CDR2 SMNVEV (reference sequence). The CDR3 length is 15 residues. The CDR3 sequence is CASSPSSGRANGQFF. In nucleotides, the CDR3 is TGTGCCAGCAGTCCCTCCAGCGGGAGGGCCAATGGGCAGTTCTTC.

This clonotype was detected ten times or more. The chain employs TRBV4-1 and TRBJ1-4, with D unresolved. The CDR3 is 19 amino acids. Germline V CDR1 and CDR2: MGHRA, YSYEKL. V was pared by 0 bases and J by 0 bases, with 17 bases between. The CDR3 is CASSQDLGVRKSTNEKLFF. CDR3 bases: TGCGCCAGCAGCCAAGATCTCGGGGTCAGAAAGTCAACTAATGAAAAACTGTTTTTT.

The chain links TRBV7-9 to TRBJ2-3; no definite D call. CDR1 and CDR2 from the germline V gene are SEHNR and FQNEAQ (reference sequence). The CDR3 extends over 13 amino acids. Trimming removed 5 bases at V and 7 bases at J, with 13 bases between. The CDR3 loop is CASSAQSAHTQYF. The DNA of the CDR3 is TGTGCCAGCAGCGCCCAGAGCGCCCATACGCAGTATTTT.

This clonotype was seen many times. The chain employs TRBV4-1 and TRBJ1-5; D is uncertain. CDR1 MGHRA and CDR2 YSYEKL come from the germline V gene. CDR3 length equals 15 residues. V was clipped by 1 base and J by 5 bases, with 12 bases between them. The CDR3 loop is CASSQGEGWDQPQHF. The CDR3, as DNA: TGCGCCAGCAGCCAAGGGGAAGGGTGGGATCAGCCCCAGCATTTT.

V gene TRBV5-1 combines with J gene TRBJ1-1, with a possible D match to TRBD1 (6 bases). Germline loops: CDR1 SGHRS, CDR2 YFSETQ. V was trimmed by 0 bases and J by 5 bases, leaving 11 bases between them. The CDR3 consists of 14 residues. This chain's CDR3 is CASSLEGGRTEAFF. As DNA, the CDR3 is TGCGCCAGCAGCTTGGAAGGGGGGAGGACTGAAGCTTTCTTT.

This clonotype was recorded at least ten times. DNA of the CDR3: TGCAGTGCCGCCGACTCACTGGACAGCTTCACAGATACGCAGTATTTT. This translates into CSAADSLDSFTDTQYF. The V and J genes are TRBV20-1 and TRBJ2-3; perhaps TRBD1 as D (6 bases). Trimming shortened V by 6 bases and J by 2 bases, and 21 bases separated the two germline ends. Germline V gene sequence: CDR1 DFQATT, CDR2 SNEGSKA (reference sequence). The CDR3 covers 16 residues.

This clonotype was picked up many times. The CDR3 reads CAISQPGLAGYTDTQYF. In nucleotides, the CDR3 is TGTGCCATCAGCCAACCGGGACTAGCGGGATACACAGATACGCAGTATTTT. The rearrangement links TRBV10-3 to TRBJ2-3; 13 nucleotides line up with TRBD2. This CDR3 has 17 amino acids. V trimming: 6 bases; J trimming: 2 bases; junction bases outside the gene matches: 8. Germline V gene sequence: CDR1 ENHRY, CDR2 SYGVKD.

This clonotype was seen at least ten times. The rearrangement joins TRBV20-1 to TRBJ2-2; unclear D gene. The CDR3 covers 16 residues. Trimming removed 0 bases from V and 2 bases from J, with 13 bases in between. Germline V gene sequence: CDR1 DFQATT, CDR2 SNEGSKA (reference sequence). CDR3 DNA sequence: TGCAGTGCTAGAGACGGACGGGTTCCAAACACCGGGGAGCTGTTTTTT. Translating it yields CSARDGRVPNTGELFF.

The chain joins TRBV6-5 to TRBJ2-6; 7 bases agree with TRBD1. After removal of 0 bases from V and 0 bases from J, the junction contained 11 bases not matched to a gene. Germline CDR1 is MNHEY and CDR2 is SVGAGI. The CDR3 runs 20 residues. CDR3 sequence (DNA): TGTGCCAGCAGTTACTCGCTGATAGGGACAGAGAACTCTGGGGCCAACGTCCTGACTTTC. As protein: CASSYSLIGTENSGANVLTF.

In this sample, this clonotype turned up many times. The chain is built from TRBV5-1 and TRBJ2-1, with 9 bases matching TRBD2. Unmatched junction bases numbered 9, after V lost 0 bases and J lost 8 bases. The germline CDR1 and CDR2 sequences are SGHRS and YFSETQ. This CDR3 is built from 16 residues. The DNA of the CDR3 is TGCGCCAGCAGCTTGGCCATAAGCGGGAGGAGCGATGAGCAGTTCTTC. It is translated as CASSLAISGRSDEQFF.

There are a few counts of this clonotype. The chain links TRBV29-1 to TRBJ1-2; D unclear. V shed 5 bases and J shed 4 bases, with 11 bases lying between them. Germline CDR1 SQVTM, CDR2 ANQGSEA. The CDR3 spans 12 residues. CDR3 sequence: CSVTWEGYGYTF. Here the CDR3 DNA reads TGCAGCGTTACCTGGGAGGGCTATGGCTACACCTTC.